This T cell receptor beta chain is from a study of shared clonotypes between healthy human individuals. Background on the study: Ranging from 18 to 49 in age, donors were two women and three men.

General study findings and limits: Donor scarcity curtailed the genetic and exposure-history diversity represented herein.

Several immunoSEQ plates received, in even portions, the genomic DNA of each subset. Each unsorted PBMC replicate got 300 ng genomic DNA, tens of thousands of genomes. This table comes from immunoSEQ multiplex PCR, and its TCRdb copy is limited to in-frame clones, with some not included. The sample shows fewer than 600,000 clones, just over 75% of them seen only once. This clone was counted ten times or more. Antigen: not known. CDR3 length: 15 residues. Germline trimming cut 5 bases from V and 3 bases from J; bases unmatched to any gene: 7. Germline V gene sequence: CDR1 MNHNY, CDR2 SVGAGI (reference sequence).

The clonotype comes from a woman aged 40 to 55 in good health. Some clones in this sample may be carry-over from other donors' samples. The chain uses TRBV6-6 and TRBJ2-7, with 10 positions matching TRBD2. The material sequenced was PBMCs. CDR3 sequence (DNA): TGTGCCAGCAGTGATAGACTAGCGGGTCTCTACGAGCAGTACTTC. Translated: CASSDRLAGLYEQYF.